This T cell receptor beta chain is from a study of CD8+ T cells in alopecia areata. Study as a whole: For the treated group, dosing was oral tofacitinib at 5 to 10 mg twice daily. Scoring treated patients' severity relied on the percentage of scalp area affected. General study points: Elevated clonality characterized lesional scalp relative to normal scalp, particularly in alopecia totalis/universalis.

As for this clone: Its specificity is not known.

Noted treatment: oral pan-JAK inhibitor, 5-10 mg twice daily. Deletions cut 5 bases from V and 0 bases from J, with 10 bases between. The CDR3 sequence is 15 residues long. The germline V gene has CDR1 SEHNR and CDR2 FQNEAQ (reference sequence). Reverse transcription of extracted RNA yielded cDNA, which provided the sequencing template. Repertoires were generated with immunoSEQ multiplex PCR, while TCRdb's copy carries only in-frame clones and drops some. The sample yields under 95,000 clones, around three quarters seen once. This chain connects TRBV7-9 to TRBJ1-4; D gene ambiguous. The material sequenced was CD8+ T cells sorted from blood, taken at week 44, from a patient treated with tofacitinib. The sequence was collected from a human donor with alopecia areata. The DNA of the CDR3 is TGTGCCAGCAGCCCCGGATCCACAACTAATGAAAAACTGTTTTTT. Translation: CASSPGSTTNEKLFF.